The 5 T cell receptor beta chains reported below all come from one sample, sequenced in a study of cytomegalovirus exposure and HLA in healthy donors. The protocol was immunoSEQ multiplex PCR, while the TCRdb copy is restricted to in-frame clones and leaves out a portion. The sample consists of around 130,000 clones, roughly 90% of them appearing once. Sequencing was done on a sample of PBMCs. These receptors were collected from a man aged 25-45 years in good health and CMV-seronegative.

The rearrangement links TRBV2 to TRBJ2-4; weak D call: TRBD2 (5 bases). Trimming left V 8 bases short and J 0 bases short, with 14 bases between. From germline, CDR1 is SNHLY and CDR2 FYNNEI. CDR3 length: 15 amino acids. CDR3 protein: CASGDFGVAKNIQYF. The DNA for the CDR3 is TGTGCCAGCGGAGACTTCGGGGTAGCCAAAAACATTCAGTACTTC.

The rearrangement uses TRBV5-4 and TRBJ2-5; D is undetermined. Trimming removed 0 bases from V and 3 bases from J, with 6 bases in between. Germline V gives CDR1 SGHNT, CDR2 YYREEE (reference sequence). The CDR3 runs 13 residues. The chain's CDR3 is CASSLVREETQYF. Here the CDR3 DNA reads TGTGCCAGCAGCTTGGTCCGGGAAGAGACCCAGTACTTC.

The CDR3 DNA sequence: TGCGCCAGCAGCCAAGACAGGAGCAATCAGCCCCAGCATTTT. Amino acids: CASSQDRSNQPQHF. The rearrangement joins TRBV4-3 to TRBJ1-5; D is uncertain. Per the germline V gene, CDR1 is LGHNA and CDR2 is YSLEER. V shed 0 bases and J shed 1 base, with 4 bases lying between them. This CDR3 contains 14 residues.

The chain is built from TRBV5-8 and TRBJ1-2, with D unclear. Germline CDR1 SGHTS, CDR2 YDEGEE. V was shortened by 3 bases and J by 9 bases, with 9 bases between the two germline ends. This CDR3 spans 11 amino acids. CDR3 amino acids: CASSWEVRYTF. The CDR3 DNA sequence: TGTGCCAGCAGCTGGGAGGTACGCTACACCTTC. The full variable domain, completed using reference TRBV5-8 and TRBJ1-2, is EAGVTQSPTHLIKTRGQQATLRCSPISGHTSVYWYQQALGLGLQFLLWYDEGEERNRGNFPPRFSGRQFPNYSSELNVNALELEDSALYLCASSWEVRYTFGSGTRLTVV.

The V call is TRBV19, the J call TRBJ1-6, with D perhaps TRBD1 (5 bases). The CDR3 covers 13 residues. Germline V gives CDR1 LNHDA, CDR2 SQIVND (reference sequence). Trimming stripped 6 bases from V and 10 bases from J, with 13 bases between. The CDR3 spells CASRRDLGSPLHF. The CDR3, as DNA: TGTGCCAGTAGGCGGGACCTCGGGTCACCCCTCCACTTT.